This T cell receptor (beta chain) was identified during a study of cytomegalovirus exposure and HLA in healthy donors. Study-wide context: The roughly 700 first-cohort repertoires shared a platform with the roughly 130 validation repertoires, as reported in a later analysis.

On this clone itself: The antigen remains undetermined.

These donors were members of the approximately 120-subject validation cohort, a group separate from the approximately 640-subject first cohort. Overall study results and limits: Reports described diagnosis of cytomegalovirus status by the classifier as highly specific and sensitive.

The germline V gene encodes CDR1 LGHNA and CDR2 YNFKEQ. This CDR3 comprises 16 residues. Trimming stripped 0 bases from V and 1 base from J, with 12 bases between. Generated by immunoSEQ multiplex PCR, the TCRdb table keeps only in-frame clones and is missing some. The repertoire holds about 73,000 clones, approximately 95% seen once, with 3% to 3.5% in the top ten. The J gene is TRBJ1-1, the V gene TRBV4-2, with D perhaps matching TRBD1 (5 bases). The specimen was PBMCs. The origin of this receptor is a man between 18 and 29 years old in good health and CMV-seronegative. This CDR3 is CASSQEVGRENTEAFF. CDR3 coding DNA: TGTGCCAGCAGCCAAGAAGTTGGCAGGGAGAACACTGAAGCTTTCTTT.